These 32 T cell receptor beta chains were all obtained from the same sample, sequenced in a study of control samples from healthy donors and cancer patients. The table came from immunoSEQ multiplex PCR; TCRdb's copy has only in-frame clones and leaves some out. The sample lists around 41,000 clones, about 94% occurring once. The specimen sequenced was blood. The origin of the receptors is a man between 60 and 75 years old in good health.

The V gene is TRBV11-2, the J gene TRBJ2-1; 7 bases match TRBD2. Germline V CDR1 and CDR2: SGHAT, FQNNGV. V was pared by 0 bases and J by 4 bases, with 3 bases of the junction left unmatched. This CDR3 has 15 residues. CDR3 amino acids: CASSLETSSYNEQFF. The CDR3 DNA sequence: TGTGCCAGCAGCTTAGAGACTAGCAGTTACAATGAGCAGTTCTTC.

CDR3 residues: CASRLNTGELFF. For the CDR3, the DNA is TGTGCCAGCAGGCTGAACACCGGGGAGCTGTTTTTT. The genes are TRBV5-4 and TRBJ2-2; D remains unclear. V dropped 5 bases and J dropped 1 base, with 3 bases sitting between them. The CDR3 consists of 12 residues. In germline, CDR1 is SGHNT, CDR2 YYREEE (reference sequence).

The genes are TRBV5-1 and TRBJ1-6; weak D call: TRBD1 (5 bases). Germline assignment: CDR1 SGHRS and CDR2 YFSETQ. Trimming pared 2 bases from V and 5 bases from J, leaving 14 bases between. This CDR3 region has 16 residues. CDR3 nucleotides: TGCGCCAGCAGCTTATCCGGGACGACTCATAATTCACCCCTCCACTTT. This encodes CASSLSGTTHNSPLHF. Using reference TRBV5-1 and TRBJ1-6 for the parts outside the CDR3, the full variable domain is KAGVTQTPRYLIKTRGQQVTLSCSPISGHRSVSWYQQTPGQGLQFLFEYFSETQRNKGNFPGRFSGRQFSNSRSEMNVSTLELGDSALYLCASSLSGTTHNSPLHFGNGTRLTVT.

The chain recombines TRBV7-9 with TRBJ1-6; D uncertain. The V gene's germline CDR1 is SEHNR and CDR2 FQNEAQ (reference sequence). The V and J ends lost 1 base and 14 bases respectively, with 6 bases between them. The CDR3 has 11 amino acids. The CDR3 DNA reads as TGTGCCAGCAGCTTAGGCATTTCCCTCCACTTT. It codes for CASSLGISLHF.

This chain connects TRBV24-1 to TRBJ1-3; TRBD1 aligns across 9 bases. Trimming took 3 bases from V and 3 from J; bases not matched to a gene: 5. The germline V gene encodes CDR1 KGHDR and CDR2 SFDVKD. The CDR3 is 16 amino acids. In nucleotides, the CDR3 is TGTGCCACCAGTGATGCCGGGACAGGGCATGGAAACACCATATATTTT. Amino acid sequence: CATSDAGTGHGNTIYF.

This chain links TRBV5-1 with TRBJ2-7; the match to TRBD2 covers 7 bases. After removal of 2 bases from V and 3 bases from J, the junction contained 5 bases not matched to a gene. Germline V CDR1 and CDR2: SGHRS, YFSETQ. The CDR3 length is 14 residues. CDR3 DNA sequence: TGCGCCAGCAGCTTTAGCGGGCTGGACTACGAGCAGTACTTC. Translating gives CASSFSGLDYEQYF.

The J gene is TRBJ1-1, the V gene TRBV30; no definite D call. Germline loops: CDR1 GTSNPN, CDR2 SVGIG (reference sequence). The CDR3 consists of 11 residues. V lost 4 bases and J 0 bases, leaving 3 bases between the germline ends. Here the CDR3 reads CAWTVNTEAFF. The CDR3, as DNA: TGTGCCTGGACGGTGAACACTGAAGCTTTCTTT.

The chain joins TRBV6-1 to TRBJ2-7; 8 positions match TRBD1. Losses at the gene ends were 2 bases for V and 0 bases for J; bases not matched to a gene: 6. The V gene's germline CDR1 is MNHNS and CDR2 SASEGT. This CDR3 is built from 16 residues. CDR3 sequence: CASSELQGAFSYEQYF. DNA for the CDR3: TGTGCCAGCAGTGAACTCCAGGGGGCGTTCTCCTACGAGCAGTACTTC.

As concerns this clone: A read error may account for a junction end that differs from germline. Other DNA sequences of this sample code for an identical CDR3. This chain links TRBV19 with TRBJ1-4, with D perhaps TRBD1 (5 bases). CDR1 LNHDA and CDR2 SQIVND come from the germline V gene (reference sequence). This CDR3 has 14 residues. CDR3 in amino acids: CASRGLQRNEKLFF. CDR3 coding DNA: TGCGCCAGTAGGGGACTGCAACGGAATGAAAAACTGTTTTTT.

As for this clone: Mismatch with germline at one junction end may stem from a read error. This chain uses TRBV11-2 with TRBJ1-2; 8 bases fit TRBD1. The CDR3 length is 17 residues. Germline V lookup: CDR1 SGHAT, CDR2 FQNNGV. The CDR3 region has the DNA TGTGCCAGCAACAAGCAAGTGGGACAGGCGTCTAACTATGACTACACCTTC. This gives the protein CASNKQVGQASNYDYTF.

The chain links TRBV7-2 to TRBJ2-5; 13 bases fit TRBD2. CDR3 length: 15 residues. The germline CDR1 and CDR2 sequences are SGHTA and FQGNSA. The ends lost 5 bases at V and 5 bases at J; junction bases unmatched: 5. DNA of the CDR3: TGTGCCAGCAGCCCGGGACTAGCGGGAACGGAGACCCAGTACTTC. This translates into CASSPGLAGTETQYF. The full variable domain, its missing parts supplied by reference TRBV7-2 and TRBJ2-5, is GAGVSQSPSNKVTEKGKDVELRCDPISGHTALYWYRQSLGQGLEFLIYFQGNSAPDKSGLPSDRFSAERTGGSVSTLTIQRTQQEDSAVYLCASSPGLAGTETQYFGPGTRLLVL.

The V gene is TRBV18, the J gene TRBJ2-7, with TRBD2 matching over 9 bases. The CDR3 is 16 amino acids. The germline V gene has CDR1 KGHSH and CDR2 LQKENI. V dropped 6 bases and J dropped 5; count of bases not matched to a gene: 14. The CDR3 nucleotides are TGTGCCAGCTCCCAGAATGCGGCGGGAGGGCCGGACGAGCAGTACTTC. This translates into CASSQNAAGGPDEQYF.

The chain is built from TRBV3-1 (or the pseudogene TRBV3-2) and TRBJ1-3, with 9 nucleotides matching TRBD1. The CDR3 is 17 amino acids. V was pared by 3 bases and J by 2 bases, with 8 bases of the junction left unmatched. Germline values: CDR1 LGHDT, CDR2 YNNKEL (reference sequence). The CDR3 loop is CASSHLLGTGPGNTIYF. CDR3 in DNA: TGTGCCAGCAGCCACCTACTTGGGACAGGGCCTGGAAACACCATATATTTT.

The chain carries TRBV19 and TRBJ1-3, with D perhaps matching TRBD1 (5 bases). This CDR3 has 16 amino acids. Trimming took 5 bases from V and 0 from J, leaving 14 bases between them. Germline values: CDR1 LNHDA, CDR2 SQIVND (reference sequence). The CDR3 nucleotides are TGTGCCAGTAGTGTTACAGGAATCACCTCTGGAAACACCATATATTTT. This translates into CASSVTGITSGNTIYF.

This chain joins TRBV4-1 and TRBJ1-1; 7 bases agree with TRBD1. This CDR3 is built from 16 residues. Germline V gene data show CDR1 as MGHRA and CDR2 as YSYEKL. The junction had 9 bases not matched to a gene; V was cut back by 4 bases and J by 1 base. For the CDR3, the DNA is TGCGCCAGCAGCCGCCGAGTCACAGGGGAGAACACTGAAGCTTTCTTT. Its protein is CASSRRVTGENTEAFF.

This chain uses TRBV6-2 or TRBV6-3 with TRBJ1-2, with D possibly matching TRBD1 (5 bases). The germline V and J ends were trimmed by 2 bases and 0 bases, with 13 bases remaining between them. The CDR3 runs to 16 residues. Germline V CDR1 and CDR2: MNHEY, SVGEGT. The CDR3 reads CASSYGRGLANYGYTF. The DNA for the CDR3 is TGTGCCAGCAGTTACGGGAGGGGATTAGCTAACTATGGCTACACCTTC.

The rearrangement uses TRBV14 and TRBJ2-2; 7 bases agree with TRBD1. Per the germline V gene, CDR1 is SGHDN and CDR2 is FVKESK. The V gene end was trimmed by 4 bases and the J gene end by 1 base; junction bases not matched to a gene: 6. The CDR3 contains 16 residues. The CDR3 sequence is CASSLRTGQNTGELFF. In DNA form, the CDR3 reads TGTGCCAGCAGCCTAAGGACAGGCCAGAACACCGGGGAGCTGTTTTTT.

This sequence joins TRBV28 and TRBJ1-1, with TRBD1 matching 7 bases. Trimming took 4 bases from V and 4 from J; bases not matched to a gene: 3. CDR1 and CDR2 (germline): MDHEN, SYDVKM. The CDR3 consists of 13 residues. CDR3 amino acids: CASSSGGPTEAFF. CDR3 DNA sequence: TGTGCCAGCAGTTCAGGGGGACCCACTGAAGCTTTCTTT.

V and J are TRBV3-1 (or the pseudogene TRBV3-2) and TRBJ1-2, with TRBD1 as a possible D gene (5 bases). CDR3 length: 16 residues. Trimming took 0 bases from V and 0 from J, leaving 11 bases between them. Germline V gene lookup returns CDR1 LGHDT and CDR2 YNNKEL (reference sequence). The DNA for the CDR3 is TGTGCCAGCAGCCAAGAAAGAAGGGGATCTAACTATGGCTACACCTTC. Protein: CASSQERRGSNYGYTF.

The J gene is TRBJ2-1, the V gene TRBV7-8; D remains unclear. V lost 5 bases to trimming and J lost 6 bases, with 11 bases between them. Germline V gene sequence: CDR1 SGHVS, CDR2 FQNEAQ. CDR3 length: 13 residues. The DNA for the CDR3 is TGTGCCAGCAGCCCGGAATTGGGCAATGAGCAGTTCTTC. Translating it yields CASSPELGNEQFF.

The chain combines TRBV25-1 with TRBJ2-1; D unresolved. CDR1 is MGHDK, CDR2 SYGVNS, per germline. The V end lost 3 bases, the J end lost 13 bases, and 16 bases lay between the germline ends. CDR3 length equals 13 residues. CDR3 loop: CASSDPGPNYQFF. CDR3 nucleotides: TGTGCCAGCAGTGATCCTGGTCCCAATTATCAGTTCTTC. Full variable domain (outside the CDR3, taken from reference TRBV25-1 and TRBJ2-1): EADIYQTPRYLVIGTGKKITLECSQTMGHDKMYWYQQDPGMELHLIHYSYGVNSTEKGDLSSESTVSRIRTEHFPLTLESARPSHTSQYLCASSDPGPNYQFFGPGTRLTVL.

The chain employs TRBV2 and TRBJ1-3; D call uncertain. V lost 0 bases, J lost 8 bases, and 17 bases lay in between. CDR1 and CDR2 (germline): SNHLY, FYNNEI. There are 16 residues in the CDR3. DNA of the CDR3: TGTGCCAGCAGTGAAGCGCCGGCAGGTTGGGCGGACACCATATATTTT. This gives the protein CASSEAPAGWADTIYF.

This clone was picked up one time. This chain connects TRBV4-2 to TRBJ1-1; D remains ambiguous. Germline V gene lookup returns CDR1 LGHNA and CDR2 YNFKEQ. The CDR3 runs to 17 residues. The V gene lost 2 bases and the J gene lost 3 bases, with 19 bases spanning the gap. The CDR3 here is CASSQPQAGNWDTEAFF. CDR3 DNA sequence: TGTGCCAGCAGCCAACCCCAGGCTGGGAACTGGGACACTGAAGCTTTCTTT.

The CDR3 DNA is TGTGCCAGCAGCTTCCTCCTCCAGGGCTCCTACGAGCAGTACTTC. Amino acids: CASSFLLQGSYEQYF. This sequence joins TRBV5-6 and TRBJ2-7; a weak D match, TRBD1 (5 bases). The CDR3 has 15 residues. Germline CDR1 and CDR2: SGHDT and YYEEEE. Trimming stripped 2 bases from V and 0 bases from J, with 12 bases between.

This chain connects TRBV19 to TRBJ2-1; 8 bases align to TRBD1. The germline V gene encodes CDR1 LNHDA and CDR2 SQIVND (reference sequence). This CDR3 has 14 amino acids. Germline trimming cut 4 bases from V and 7 bases from J; bases unmatched to any gene: 6. The CDR3 DNA reads as TGTGCCAGTAGTACCGGGACAGGCACAAATGAGCAGTTCTTC. Translation gives CASSTGTGTNEQFF.

A note on this clone: The junction differs from germline at one of its ends, possibly a read error. The J gene is TRBJ2-3, the V gene TRBV30, with D tentatively TRBD2 (5 bases). This CDR3 has 13 amino acids. Germline assignment: CDR1 GTSNPN and CDR2 SVGIG (reference sequence). The CDR3 loop reads CTWTDRILDTQYF. The CDR3 bases are TGTACCTGGACTGACCGCATTTTGGATACGCAGTATTTT.

V is TRBV6-5 and J is TRBJ2-2; 7 bases are a match to TRBD2. The CDR3 length is 15 residues. Per the germline V gene, CDR1 is MNHEY and CDR2 is SVGAGI. The V and J ends lost 7 bases and 3 bases, in that order; junction bases with no gene match: 8. The CDR3 DNA reads as TGTGCCAGCAAATTGGTCCTAGCGGACACCGGGGAGCTGTTTTTT. Translating gives CASKLVLADTGELFF.

The chain combines TRBV7-9 with TRBJ2-5, with TRBD1 matching 9 bases. J lost 4 bases, V lost 6 bases, and 3 bases had no gene match. This CDR3 region has 13 residues. The germline V gene has CDR1 SEHNR and CDR2 FQNEAQ (reference sequence). Here the CDR3 reads CASRDRGGETQYF. In DNA, the CDR3 is TGTGCCAGCAGGGACAGGGGTGGAGAGACCCAGTACTTC.

The chain uses TRBV28 and TRBJ2-3; D not certain. Germline CDR1 MDHEN, CDR2 SYDVKM. Between the trimmed V and J ends, which lost 8 bases and 5 bases, there was a span of 8 bases. CDR3 length: 11 residues. DNA for the CDR3: TGTGCCAGCCGGACCCGAGATACGCAGTATTTT. Its translation: CASRTRDTQYF.

The chain recombines TRBV29-1 with TRBJ2-7; TRBD2 matches at 11 bases. Germline V lookup: CDR1 SQVTM, CDR2 ANQGSEA. J was trimmed by 3 bases and V by 1 base; bases with no gene match: 11. CDR3 length: 17 amino acids. For the CDR3, the DNA is TGCAGCGTTGAAGGGGTGGTAGCGGGAGGGAGGCTCTACGAGCAGTACTTC. Protein product: CSVEGVVAGGRLYEQYF.

The rearrangement joins TRBV7-9 to TRBJ1-2; TRBD1 is a possible D gene (6 bases). Trimming cost V 10 bases and J 4 bases, with 19 bases left between them. This CDR3 is 14 amino acids long. Germline V gene sequence: CDR1 SEHNR, CDR2 FQNEAQ (reference sequence). The CDR3 is CATPSEGDGYGYTF. The CDR3 DNA is TGTGCCACCCCTTCGGAGGGGGATGGCTATGGCTACACCTTC. Full variable domain (missing parts from reference TRBV7-9 and TRBJ1-2): DTGVSQNPRHKITKRGQNVTFRCDPISEHNRLYWYRQTLGQGPEFLTYFQNEAQLEKSRLLSDRFSAERPKGSFSTLEIQRTEQGDSAMYLCATPSEGDGYGYTFGSGTRLTVV.

V gene TRBV19 combines with J gene TRBJ1-3; TRBD1 might be the D (5 bases). This CDR3 comprises 14 residues. The germline V gene has CDR1 LNHDA and CDR2 SQIVND (reference sequence). The V end was cut by 4 bases, the J end by 4 bases, with 11 bases between. CDR3 in amino acids: CASSKEGNGNTIYF. As DNA, the CDR3 is TGTGCCAGTAGTAAGGAGGGGAACGGAAACACCATATATTTT.